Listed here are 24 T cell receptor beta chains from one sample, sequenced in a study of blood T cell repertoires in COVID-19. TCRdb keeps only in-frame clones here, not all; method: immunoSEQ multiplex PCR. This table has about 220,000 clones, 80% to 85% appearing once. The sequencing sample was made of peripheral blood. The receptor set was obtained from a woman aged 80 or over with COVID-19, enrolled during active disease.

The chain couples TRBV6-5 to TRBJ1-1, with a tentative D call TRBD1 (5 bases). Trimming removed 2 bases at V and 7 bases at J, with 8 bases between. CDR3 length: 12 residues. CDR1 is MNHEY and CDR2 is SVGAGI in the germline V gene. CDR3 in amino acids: CASSYRDSEAFF. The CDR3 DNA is TGTGCCAGCAGTTACCGCGACAGTGAAGCTTTCTTT.

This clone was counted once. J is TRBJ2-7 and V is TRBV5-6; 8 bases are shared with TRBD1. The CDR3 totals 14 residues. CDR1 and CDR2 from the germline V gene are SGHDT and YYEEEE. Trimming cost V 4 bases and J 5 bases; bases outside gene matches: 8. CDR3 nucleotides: TGTGCCAGCAGCCAAGACAGGGGAGGCGACGAGCAGTACTTC. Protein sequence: CASSQDRGGDEQYF.

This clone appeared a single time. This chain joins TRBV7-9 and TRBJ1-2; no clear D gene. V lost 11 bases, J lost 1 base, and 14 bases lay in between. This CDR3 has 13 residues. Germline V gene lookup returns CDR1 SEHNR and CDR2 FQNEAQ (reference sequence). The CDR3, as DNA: TGTGCCTCGAGGCAAGAAGATAACTATGGCTACACCTTC. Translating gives CASRQEDNYGYTF.

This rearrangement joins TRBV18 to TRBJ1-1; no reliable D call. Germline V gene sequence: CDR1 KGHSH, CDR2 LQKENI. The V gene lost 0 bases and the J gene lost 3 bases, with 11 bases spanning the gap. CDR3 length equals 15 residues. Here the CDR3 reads CASSPPRGMYTEAFF. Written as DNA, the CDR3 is TGTGCCAGCTCACCACCCCGGGGAATGTACACTGAAGCTTTCTTT.

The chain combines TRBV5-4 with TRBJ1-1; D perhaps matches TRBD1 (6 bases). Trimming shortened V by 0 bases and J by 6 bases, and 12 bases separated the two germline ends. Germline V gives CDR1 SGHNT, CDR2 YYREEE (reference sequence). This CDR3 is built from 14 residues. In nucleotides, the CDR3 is TGTGCCAGCAGCTTGGCGGGCAGGGGCCCTGAAGCTTTCTTT. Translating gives CASSLAGRGPEAFF.

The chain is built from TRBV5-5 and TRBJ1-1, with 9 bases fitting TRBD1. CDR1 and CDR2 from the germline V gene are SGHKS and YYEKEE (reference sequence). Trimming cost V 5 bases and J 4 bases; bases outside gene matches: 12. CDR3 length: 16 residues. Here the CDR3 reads CASRQQGASFSTEAFF. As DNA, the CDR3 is TGTGCCAGCAGACAACAGGGGGCGAGTTTTAGCACTGAAGCTTTCTTT.

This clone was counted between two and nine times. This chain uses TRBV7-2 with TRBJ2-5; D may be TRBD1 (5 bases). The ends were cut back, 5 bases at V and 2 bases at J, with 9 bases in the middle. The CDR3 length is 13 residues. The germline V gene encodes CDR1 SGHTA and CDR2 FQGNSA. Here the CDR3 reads CASSLRQQETQYF. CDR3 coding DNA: TGTGCCAGCAGCCTCAGACAGCAAGAGACCCAGTACTTC.

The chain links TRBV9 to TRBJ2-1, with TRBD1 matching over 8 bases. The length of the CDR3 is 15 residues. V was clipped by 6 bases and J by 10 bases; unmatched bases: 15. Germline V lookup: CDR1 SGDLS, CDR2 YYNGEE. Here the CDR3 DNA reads TGTGCCAGCAACCCAGGGGGCTACCCAGGGTCGGAGCAGTTCTTC. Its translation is CASNPGGYPGSEQFF.

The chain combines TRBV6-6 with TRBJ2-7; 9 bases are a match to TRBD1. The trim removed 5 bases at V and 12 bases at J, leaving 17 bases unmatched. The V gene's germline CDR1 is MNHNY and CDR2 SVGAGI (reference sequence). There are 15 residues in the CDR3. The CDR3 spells CASSARSGTGTKGYF. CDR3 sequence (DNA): TGTGCCAGCAGTGCGAGATCCGGGACAGGGACGAAGGGGTACTTC.

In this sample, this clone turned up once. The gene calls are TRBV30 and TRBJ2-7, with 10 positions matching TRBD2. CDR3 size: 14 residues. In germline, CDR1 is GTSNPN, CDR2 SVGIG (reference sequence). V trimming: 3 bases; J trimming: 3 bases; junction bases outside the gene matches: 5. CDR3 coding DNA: TGTGCCTGGAGACTAGCGGGGAGTTACTACGAGCAGTACTTC. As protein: CAWRLAGSYYEQYF. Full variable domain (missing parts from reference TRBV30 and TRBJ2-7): SQTIHQWPATLVQPVGSPLSLECTVEGTSNPNLYWYRQAAGRGLQLLFYSVGIGQISSEVPQNLSASRPQDRQFILSSKKLLLSDSGFYLCAWRLAGSYYEQYFGPGTRLTVT.

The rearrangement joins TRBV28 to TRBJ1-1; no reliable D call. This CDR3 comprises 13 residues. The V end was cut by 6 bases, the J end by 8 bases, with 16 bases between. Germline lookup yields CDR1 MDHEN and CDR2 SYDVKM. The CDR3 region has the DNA TGTGCCAGCAGGGTACCTCGGGGAGGGGAAGCTTTCTTT. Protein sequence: CASRVPRGGEAFF. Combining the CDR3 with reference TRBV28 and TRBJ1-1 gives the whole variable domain DVKVTQSSRYLVKRTGEKVFLECVQDMDHENMFWYRQDPGLGLRLIYFSYDVKMKEKGDIPEGYSVSREKKERFSLILESASTNQTSMYLCASRVPRGGEAFFGQGTRLTVV.

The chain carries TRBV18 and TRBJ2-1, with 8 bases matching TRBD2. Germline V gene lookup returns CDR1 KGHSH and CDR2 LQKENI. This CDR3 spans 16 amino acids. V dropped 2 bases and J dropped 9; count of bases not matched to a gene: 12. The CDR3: CASSPGAGGTSGEQFF. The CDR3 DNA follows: TGTGCCAGCTCACCAGGGGCGGGGGGAACCTCTGGTGAGCAGTTCTTC.

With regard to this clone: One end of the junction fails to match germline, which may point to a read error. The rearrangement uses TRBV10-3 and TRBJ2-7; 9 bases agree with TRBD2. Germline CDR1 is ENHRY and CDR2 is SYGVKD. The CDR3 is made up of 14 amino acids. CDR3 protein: CAISDSGGPYEQYF. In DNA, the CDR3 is TGTGCCATCAGTGATAGCGGGGGCCCCTATGAGCAGTACTTC.

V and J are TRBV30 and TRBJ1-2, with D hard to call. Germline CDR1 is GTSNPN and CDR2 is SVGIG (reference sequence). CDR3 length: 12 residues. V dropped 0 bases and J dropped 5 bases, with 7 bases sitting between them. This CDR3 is CAWSVSPYGYTF. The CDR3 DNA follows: TGTGCCTGGAGTGTTAGTCCTTATGGCTACACCTTC.

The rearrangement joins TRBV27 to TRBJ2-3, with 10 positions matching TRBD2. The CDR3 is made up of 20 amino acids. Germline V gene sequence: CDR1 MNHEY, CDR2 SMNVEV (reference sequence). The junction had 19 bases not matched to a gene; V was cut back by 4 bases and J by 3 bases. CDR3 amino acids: CASSSRSYPPGLAPTDTQYF. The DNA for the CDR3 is TGTGCCAGCAGTTCCCGGAGTTACCCCCCGGGACTAGCGCCTACAGATACGCAGTATTTT.

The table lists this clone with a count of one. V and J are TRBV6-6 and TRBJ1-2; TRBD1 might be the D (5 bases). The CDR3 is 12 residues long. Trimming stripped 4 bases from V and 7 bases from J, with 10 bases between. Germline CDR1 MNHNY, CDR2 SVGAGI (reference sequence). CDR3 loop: CASSSRDAGYTF. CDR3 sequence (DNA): TGTGCCAGCAGTTCCAGGGATGCTGGCTACACCTTC.

CDR3 region: CASSRYRGQVTEAFF. The CDR3 DNA sequence: TGTGCCAGTAGTAGATACAGGGGGCAAGTCACTGAAGCTTTCTTT. The rearrangement links TRBV19 to TRBJ1-1; the match to TRBD1 covers 9 bases. The germline gives CDR1 LNHDA, CDR2 SQIVND (reference sequence). The V segment lost 4 bases and the J segment 4 bases; nucleotides outside the gene matches: 7. This CDR3 is built from 15 residues. The whole variable domain, remainder taken from reference TRBV19 and TRBJ1-1, is DGGITQSPKYLFRKEGQNVTLSCEQNLNHDAMYWYRQDPGQGLRLIYYSQIVNDFQKGDIAEGYSVSREKKESFPLTVTSAQKNPTAFYLCASSRYRGQVTEAFFGQGTRLTVV.

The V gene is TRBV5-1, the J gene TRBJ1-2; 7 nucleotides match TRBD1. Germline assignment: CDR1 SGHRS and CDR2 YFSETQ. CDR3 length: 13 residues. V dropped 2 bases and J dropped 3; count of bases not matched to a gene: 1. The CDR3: CASSFRGDYGYTF. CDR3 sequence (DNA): TGCGCCAGCAGCTTCAGGGGGGACTATGGCTACACCTTC.

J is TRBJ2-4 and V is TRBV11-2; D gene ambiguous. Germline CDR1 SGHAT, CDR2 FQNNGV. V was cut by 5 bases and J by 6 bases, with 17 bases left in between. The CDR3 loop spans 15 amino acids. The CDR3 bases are TGTGCCAGCAGCCGCACCCCCCCCCTGGCAAACATTCAGTACTTC. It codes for CASSRTPPLANIQYF. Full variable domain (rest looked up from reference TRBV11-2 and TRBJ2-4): EAGVAQSPRYKIIEKRQSVAFWCNPISGHATLYWYQQILGQGPKLLIQFQNNGVVDDSQLPKDRFSAERLKGVDSTLKIQPAKLEDSAVYLCASSRTPPLANIQYFGAGTRLSVL.

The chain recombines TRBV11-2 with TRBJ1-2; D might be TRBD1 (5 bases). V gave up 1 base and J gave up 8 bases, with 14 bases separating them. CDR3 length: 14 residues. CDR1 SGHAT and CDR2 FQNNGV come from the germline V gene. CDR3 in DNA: TGTGCCAGCAGCTTAGCTTCGGGGGTTAGCGGCTACACCTTC. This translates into CASSLASGVSGYTF.

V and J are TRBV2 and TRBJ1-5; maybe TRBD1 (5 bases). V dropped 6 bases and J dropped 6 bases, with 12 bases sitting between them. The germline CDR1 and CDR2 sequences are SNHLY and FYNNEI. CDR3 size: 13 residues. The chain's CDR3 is CASREGTGQPQHF. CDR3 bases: TGTGCCAGCAGGGAGGGGACGGGTCAGCCCCAGCATTTT.

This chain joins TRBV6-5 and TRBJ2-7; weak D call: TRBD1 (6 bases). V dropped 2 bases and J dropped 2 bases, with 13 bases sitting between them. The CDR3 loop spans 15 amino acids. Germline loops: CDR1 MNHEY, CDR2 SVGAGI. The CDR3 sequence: CASSYGGLGTYEQYF. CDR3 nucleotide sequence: TGTGCCAGCAGTTACGGGGGCCTAGGGACCTACGAGCAGTACTTC.

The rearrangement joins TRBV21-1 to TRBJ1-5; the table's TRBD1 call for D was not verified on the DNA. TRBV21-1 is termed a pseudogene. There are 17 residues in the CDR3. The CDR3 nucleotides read TGTGCCAGCAGCAAAAGAAAGACGGGACAGGCCGATCAGCCCCAGCATTTT. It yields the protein CASSKRKTGQADQPQHF.

CDR3 nucleotide sequence: TGTGCCAGCTCACCTCCGGTCCCCTACGAGCAGTACTTC. Amino acids: CASSPPVPYEQYF. The chain carries TRBV18 and TRBJ2-7, with no clear D. CDR1 and CDR2 (germline): KGHSH, LQKENI. CDR3 length: 13 residues. V was clipped by 3 bases and J by 2 bases, with 8 bases between them.